What follows are 14 T cell receptor beta chains derived from one specimen sequenced in a study of cytomegalovirus exposure and HLA in healthy donors. The PCR made use of 60 Vbeta and 13 Jbeta primers. Some clones are missing from TCRdb's copy, which holds only in-frame ones; the method was immunoSEQ multiplex PCR. The repertoire holds around 65,000 clones, with 78% as singletons. The sequenced material came from PBMCs. These receptors all come from a girl under 18 in good health and CMV-seropositive.

The chain links TRBV2 to TRBJ1-5; the match to TRBD1 covers 8 bases. J was trimmed by 5 bases and V by 4 bases; bases with no gene match: 7. Germline-derived CDR1 and CDR2 are SNHLY and FYNNEI. The CDR3 totals 15 residues. In DNA form, the CDR3 reads TGTGCCAGCAGTGCACAGGGGGGGAGGGATCAGCCCCAGCATTTT. The encoded protein is CASSAQGGRDQPQHF.

The chain links TRBV4-2 to TRBJ2-3, with TRBD2 as a possible D gene (6 bases). The V end lost 2 bases, the J end lost 2 bases, and 20 bases lay between the germline ends. Germline assignment: CDR1 LGHNA and CDR2 YNFKEQ. The CDR3 runs 18 residues. In DNA form, the CDR3 reads TGTGCCAGCAGCCAACAACTAGGGGTGGGAGGAGCCACAGATACGCAGTATTTT. It specifies CASSQQLGVGGATDTQYF.

This rearrangement joins TRBV7-6 to TRBJ2-7, with a tentative D call TRBD2 (7 bases). CDR3 length: 15 amino acids. The germline V and J ends were trimmed by 1 base and 2 bases, with 12 bases remaining between them. The germline gives CDR1 SGHVS, CDR2 FNYEAQ. The CDR3 DNA is TGTGCCAGCAGCTTAGGGGGGGGCGTGACCTACGAGCAGTACTTC. Translation: CASSLGGGVTYEQYF.

This chain links TRBV30 with TRBJ1-5; D is perhaps TRBD1 (5 bases). Germline loops: CDR1 GTSNPN, CDR2 SVGIG (reference sequence). The CDR3 sequence is 15 residues long. V was trimmed by 5 bases and J by 3 bases, leaving 17 bases between them. CDR3 sequence (DNA): TGTGCCTGGGGGCCCCAGGGTTGGGCCAATCAGCCCCAGCATTTT. This encodes CAWGPQGWANQPQHF.

The chain recombines TRBV7-6 with TRBJ2-7; 7 nucleotides line up with TRBD2. The germline V gene encodes CDR1 SGHVS and CDR2 FNYEAQ. After removal of 5 bases from V and 3 bases from J, the junction contained 4 bases not matched to a gene. The CDR3 runs 13 residues. CDR3 sequence (DNA): TGTGCCAGCAGCCACGCGGGGGTCTACGAGCAGTACTTC. It codes for CASSHAGVYEQYF.

The chain uses TRBV28 and TRBJ1-1; D gene uncertain. Trimming removed 2 bases from V and 1 base from J, with 11 bases in between. CDR1 is MDHEN, CDR2 SYDVKM, per germline. The CDR3 runs 15 residues. DNA for the CDR3: TGTGCCAGCAGTTTAGGAGGCCTTACGAACACTGAAGCTTTCTTT. Its protein product is CASSLGGLTNTEAFF.

The gene calls are TRBV27 and TRBJ2-3; unclear D gene. The V gene lost 2 bases and the J gene lost 3 bases, with 9 bases spanning the gap. The CDR3 spans 14 residues. Germline-derived CDR1 and CDR2 are MNHEY and SMNVEV (reference sequence). CDR3 region: CASSLSPGTDTQYF. The CDR3 DNA is TGTGCCAGCAGTTTAAGCCCAGGTACAGATACGCAGTATTTT.

Points on this clone: A much larger clone differs from this one at a single base, so this may be a read error. This rearrangement joins TRBV28 to TRBJ2-7, with D possibly TRBD2 on 6 matching bases. Germline loops: CDR1 MDHEN, CDR2 SYDVKM. Trimming cost V 7 bases and J 2 bases, with 6 bases left between them. This CDR3 contains 11 residues. CDR3 nucleotides: TGTGCCAGCACGGGGGCCTACGAGCAGTACTTC. It encodes CASTGAYEQYF.

The J gene is TRBJ2-5, the V gene TRBV10-2; possibly TRBD2 for D (6 bases). V lost 6 bases to trimming and J lost 5 bases, with 10 bases between them. CDR1 is WSHSY, CDR2 SAAADI, per germline. The CDR3 extends over 12 amino acids. CDR3 coding DNA: TGCGCCAGCAGAAGCGGAGGGGAGACCCAGTACTTC. As protein: CASRSGGETQYF.

The V call is TRBV5-4, the J call TRBJ2-7; D might be TRBD1 (6 bases). Deletions cut 4 bases from V and 5 bases from J, with 16 bases between. Germline CDR1 and CDR2: SGHNT and YYREEE (reference sequence). This CDR3 spans 14 amino acids. Here the CDR3 DNA reads TGTGCCAGCAGCCTCTTTCAGGGGTTCAACGAGCAGTACTTC. The encoded protein is CASSLFQGFNEQYF.

The rearrangement joins TRBV7-9 to TRBJ1-1; a possible D gene is TRBD1 (6 bases). Trimming shortened V by 5 bases and J by 10 bases, and 17 bases separated the two germline ends. Germline V gives CDR1 SEHNR, CDR2 FQNEAQ (reference sequence). This CDR3 is built from 13 residues. The CDR3 region is CASSRKSGAGAFF. Here the CDR3 DNA reads TGTGCCAGCAGCCGCAAATCAGGGGCGGGAGCTTTCTTT.

This chain connects TRBV10-3 to TRBJ1-2; 10 bases line up with TRBD1. Germline loops: CDR1 ENHRY, CDR2 SYGVKD. The CDR3 has 16 amino acids. Unmatched junction bases numbered 7, after V lost 0 bases and J lost 6 bases. CDR3: CAISESLRDRGNGYTF. CDR3 bases: TGTGCCATCAGTGAGTCACTCCGGGACAGGGGCAATGGCTACACCTTC.

The gene calls are TRBV5-1 and TRBJ2-1, with 11 bases identical to TRBD2. V was pared by 4 bases and J by 2 bases, with 8 bases of the junction left unmatched. Germline CDR1 reads SGHRS; CDR2 reads YFSETQ. The CDR3 is 17 amino acids. The CDR3 loop is CASSPSLAGGAYNEQFF. Here the CDR3 DNA reads TGCGCCAGCAGCCCGTCGTTAGCGGGAGGGGCCTACAATGAGCAGTTCTTC.

This chain connects TRBV2 to TRBJ2-1; 9 bases line up with TRBD2. This CDR3 spans 15 amino acids. CDR1 is SNHLY, CDR2 FYNNEI, per germline. V shed 7 bases and J 4 bases; nucleotides not matched to a gene: 8. CDR3 protein: CASKYRLADYNEQFF. CDR3 DNA sequence: TGTGCCAGCAAGTACCGACTAGCGGATTACAATGAGCAGTTCTTC.